Sequencing of this T cell receptor beta chain was carried out in a study of human versus mouse CDR3 diversity and MHC coevolution. Regarding this clone: Its specificity is unknown.

General study points: By iCHAO1, human TCR beta clonotypes numbered about 1.6 million, the most. Six MHC II alleles selected the human T cells.

Profiling relied on immunoSEQ multiplex PCR, and the TCRdb table lists in-frame clones only, not all of them. Of just under 60,000 clones listed, roughly 93% are singletons. Naive CD4 T cells were sorted as CD45RO-negative, CD62L-positive. The receptor's source is a person aged 55 to 69 in good health. The sample taken for sequencing was naive CD4+ T cells from blood. The subset here: CD45RO-negative CD62L-positive naive CD4 T cells.

CDR3 nucleotide sequence: TGTGCCAGCAGCGTAGACAGCGGGAGGGGGGATACGCAGTATTTT. It is translated as CASSVDSGRGDTQYF. The J gene is TRBJ2-3, the V gene TRBV9, with 10 bases lining up with TRBD2. The CDR3 is 15 amino acids. The germline CDR1 and CDR2 sequences are SGDLS and YYNGEE. The V and J ends lost 0 bases and 6 bases, in that order; junction bases with no gene match: 4.